Listed here are 15 T cell receptor beta chains from one sample, sequenced in a study of blood T cell repertoires in COVID-19. Here immunoSEQ multiplex PCR was the method, and the copy in TCRdb shows in-frame clones only, minus some. Here the sample spans about 130,000 clones, roughly four fifths being singletons. Sequencing used peripheral blood. These receptor sequences come from a human donor in a cohort sampled during active COVID-19.

The chain joins TRBV11-3 to TRBJ2-1; a weak D match, TRBD1 (6 bases). The CDR3 contains 15 residues. From germline, CDR1 is SGHNT and CDR2 YENEEA. V shed 3 bases and J shed 1 base, with 10 bases lying between them. This CDR3 is CASSFRGSSYNEQFF. CDR3 coding DNA: TGTGCCAGCAGCTTCAGGGGCTCTTCCTACAATGAGCAGTTCTTC.

Regarding this clone: The sample holds other DNA sequences that translate to the same CDR3. The gene calls are TRBV11-2 and TRBJ1-1; D is unclear. CDR3 length equals 14 residues. Germline lookup yields CDR1 SGHAT and CDR2 FQNNGV. V lost 1 base, J lost 4 bases, and 10 bases lay in between. The CDR3 DNA is TGTGCCAGCAGCTTAGTGGACCGGGGCACTGAAGCTTTCTTT. It encodes CASSLVDRGTEAFF.

This clone appeared once. V and J are TRBV30 and TRBJ2-5; TRBD2 agrees at 12 bases. J gave up 1 base and V 3 bases, and 15 bases lay outside the gene matches. Germline CDR1 GTSNPN, CDR2 SVGIG (reference sequence). This CDR3 region has 19 residues. CDR3 sequence (DNA): TGTGCCTGGAGCCCCTTCCTAGCGGGGGGGCTGTCAGTCCAAGAGACCCAGTACTTC. Its protein is CAWSPFLAGGLSVQETQYF.

This clone was detected once. This rearrangement joins TRBV2 to TRBJ2-5, with D possibly being TRBD2 (6 bases). Between the trimmed V and J ends, which lost 10 bases and 1 base, there was a span of 13 bases. CDR1 is SNHLY, CDR2 FYNNEI, per germline. The CDR3 has 13 residues. In nucleotides, the CDR3 is TGTGCCACCGGGAGCCAGCTCCAAGAGACCCAGTACTTC. Its protein product is CATGSQLQETQYF.

V gene TRBV5-8 combines with J gene TRBJ1-6; possible D gene TRBD1, 6 bases. Looked up from germline, CDR1 is SGHTS and CDR2 is YDEGEE. The CDR3 consists of 14 residues. Trimming left V 2 bases short and J 6 bases short, with 9 bases between. This CDR3 reads CASSFRGGNSPLHF. Here the CDR3 DNA reads TGTGCCAGCAGCTTTAGAGGGGGTAATTCACCCCTCCACTTT.

The chain carries TRBV7-9 and TRBJ1-1; TRBD1 matches 7 bases. The V segment lost 5 bases and the J segment 8 bases; nucleotides outside the gene matches: 2. This CDR3 has 11 residues. Germline assignment: CDR1 SEHNR and CDR2 FQNEAQ (reference sequence). CDR3 protein: CASSIRGEAFF. Written as DNA, the CDR3 is TGTGCCAGCAGCATCAGGGGGGAAGCTTTCTTT.

This rearrangement joins TRBV3-1 (or the pseudogene TRBV3-2) to TRBJ2-1; 16 nucleotides line up with TRBD2. CDR1 and CDR2 (germline): LGHDT, YNNKEL (reference sequence). This CDR3 has 19 amino acids. The V gene end was trimmed by 4 bases and the J gene end by 8 bases; junction bases not matched to a gene: 14. For the CDR3, the DNA is TGTGCCAGCAGCCCTCTCTCCGGGACTAGCGGGGGGGTTAACGATGAGCAGTTCTTC. Translated, it gives CASSPLSGTSGGVNDEQFF.

This rearrangement joins TRBV7-9 to TRBJ1-1; 11 nucleotides align to TRBD1. This CDR3 region has 16 residues. The J segment lost 3 bases and the V segment lost 1 base, leaving 4 bases of the junction unmatched. Germline lookup yields CDR1 SEHNR and CDR2 FQNEAQ (reference sequence). DNA of the CDR3: TGTGCCAGCAGCTTAGTAGGACAGGGGGCTCACACTGAAGCTTTCTTT. This gives the protein CASSLVGQGAHTEAFF.

The chain couples TRBV29-1 to TRBJ1-2; D is unclear. This CDR3 spans 13 amino acids. Trimming cost V 0 bases and J 6 bases, with 11 bases left between them. Germline CDR1 is SQVTM and CDR2 is ANQGSEA. Here the CDR3 reads CSVEDLNANGYTF. CDR3 in DNA: TGCAGCGTTGAAGATCTAAACGCCAATGGCTACACCTTC.

The genes are TRBV28 and TRBJ1-5, with 11 nucleotides matching TRBD1. Germline loops: CDR1 MDHEN, CDR2 SYDVKM. Unmatched junction bases numbered 7, after V lost 5 bases and J lost 7 bases. The CDR3 length is 15 residues. The CDR3 nucleotides read TGTGCCAGCAGTCGAGGGACAGGGGGTTCGCAGCCCCAGCATTTT. It translates to CASSRGTGGSQPQHF.

V gene TRBV5-1 combines with J gene TRBJ2-6; D is uncertain. V was shortened by 1 base and J by 2 bases, with 19 bases between the two germline ends. This CDR3 comprises 19 residues. Germline V gene sequence: CDR1 SGHRS, CDR2 YFSETQ. CDR3 in DNA: TGCGCCAGCAGCTTGTGGGCAGGCCCAGAATTAGCTGGGGCCAACGTCCTGACTTTC. Its translation is CASSLWAGPELAGANVLTF.

The chain is built from TRBV10-1 and TRBJ1-1; D is possibly TRBD1 (6 bases). The CDR3 is made up of 15 amino acids. V gave up 4 bases and J gave up 6 bases, with 18 bases separating them. Germline V lookup: CDR1 WNHNN, CDR2 SYGVQD (reference sequence). CDR3 nucleotide sequence: TGCGCCAGCAGTGGCTCCCTTACAGGGCCGGCTGAAGCTTTCTTT. Residues: CASSGSLTGPAEAFF.

There are a few counts of this clone. The V call is TRBV12-5, the J call TRBJ2-2, with TRBD2 identical over 8 bases. Germline V gene sequence: CDR1 LGHNT, CDR2 FRNRAP. The CDR3 totals 17 residues. The trim removed 5 bases at V and 0 bases at J, leaving 8 bases unmatched. Here the CDR3 reads CASGPPRTSPNTGELFF. CDR3 coding DNA: TGTGCTAGTGGTCCCCCCCGGACTAGCCCGAACACCGGGGAGCTGTTTTTT.

This clone was picked up a small number of times. The DNA for the CDR3 is TGCGCCAGCAGCCATTTGGACAGGGCGAACTACAATGAGCAGTTCTTC. Encoded protein: CASSHLDRANYNEQFF. The chain combines TRBV4-1 with TRBJ2-1, with 8 bases identical to TRBD1. Losses at the gene ends were 3 bases for V and 3 bases for J; bases not matched to a gene: 7. The CDR3 is made up of 16 amino acids. CDR1 is MGHRA, CDR2 YSYEKL, per germline.

The CDR3 DNA follows: TGTGCCAGCTCACCACAAGCGGACGGAAACTATGGCTACACCTTC. This translates into CASSPQADGNYGYTF. The V and J genes are TRBV18 and TRBJ1-2, with no clear D. Germline CDR1 reads KGHSH; CDR2 reads LQKENI. V lost 1 base and J 2 bases, leaving 11 bases between the germline ends. The CDR3 spans 15 residues.